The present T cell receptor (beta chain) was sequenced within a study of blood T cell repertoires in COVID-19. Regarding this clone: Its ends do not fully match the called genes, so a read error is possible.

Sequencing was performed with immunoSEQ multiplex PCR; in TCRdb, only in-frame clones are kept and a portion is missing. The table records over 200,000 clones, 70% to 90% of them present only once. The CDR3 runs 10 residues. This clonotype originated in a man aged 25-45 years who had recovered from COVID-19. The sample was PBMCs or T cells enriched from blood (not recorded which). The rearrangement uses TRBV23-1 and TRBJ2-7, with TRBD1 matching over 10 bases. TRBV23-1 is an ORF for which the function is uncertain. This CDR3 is CASRFRGQGF. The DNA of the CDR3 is TGCGCCAGCCGATTTCGGGGACAGGGGTTC.